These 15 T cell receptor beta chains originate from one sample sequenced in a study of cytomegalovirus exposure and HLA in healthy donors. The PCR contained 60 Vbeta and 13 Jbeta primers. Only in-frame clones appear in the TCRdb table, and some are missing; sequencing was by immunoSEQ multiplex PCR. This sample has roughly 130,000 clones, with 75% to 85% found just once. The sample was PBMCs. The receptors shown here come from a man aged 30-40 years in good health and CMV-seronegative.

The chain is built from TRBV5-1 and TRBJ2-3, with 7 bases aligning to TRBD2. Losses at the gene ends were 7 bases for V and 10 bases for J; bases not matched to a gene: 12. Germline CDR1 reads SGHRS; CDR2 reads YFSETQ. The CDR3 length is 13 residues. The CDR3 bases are TGCGCCAGCGGCGTGGGCCAGCGGGGATCGCAGTATTTT. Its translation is CASGVGQRGSQYF.

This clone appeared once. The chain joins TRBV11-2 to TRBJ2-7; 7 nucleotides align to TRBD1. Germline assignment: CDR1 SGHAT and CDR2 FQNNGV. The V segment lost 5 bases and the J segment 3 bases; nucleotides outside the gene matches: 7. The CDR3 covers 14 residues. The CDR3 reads CASSTRDSNYEQYF. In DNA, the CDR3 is TGTGCCAGCAGCACCCGGGACAGCAACTACGAGCAGTACTTC.

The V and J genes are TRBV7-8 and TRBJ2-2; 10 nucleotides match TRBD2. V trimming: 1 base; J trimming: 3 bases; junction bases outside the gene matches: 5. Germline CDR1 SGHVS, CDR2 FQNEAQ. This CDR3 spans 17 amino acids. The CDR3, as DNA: TGTGCCAGCAGCTTAGAAACAGCGGGAGGGTACACCGGGGAGCTGTTTTTT. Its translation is CASSLETAGGYTGELFF.

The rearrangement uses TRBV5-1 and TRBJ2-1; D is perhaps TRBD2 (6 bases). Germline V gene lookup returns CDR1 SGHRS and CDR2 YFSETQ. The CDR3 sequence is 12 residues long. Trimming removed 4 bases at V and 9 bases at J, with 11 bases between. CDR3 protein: CASSMRRGEQFF. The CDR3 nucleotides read TGCGCCAGCAGCATGCGGCGGGGTGAGCAGTTCTTC.

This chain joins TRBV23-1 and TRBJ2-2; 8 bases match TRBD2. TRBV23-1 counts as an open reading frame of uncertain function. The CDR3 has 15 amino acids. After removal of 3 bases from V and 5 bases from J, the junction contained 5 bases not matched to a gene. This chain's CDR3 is CASSQITSGTGELFF. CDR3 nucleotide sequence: TGCGCCAGCAGTCAGATCACTAGCGGTACCGGGGAGCTGTTTTTT.

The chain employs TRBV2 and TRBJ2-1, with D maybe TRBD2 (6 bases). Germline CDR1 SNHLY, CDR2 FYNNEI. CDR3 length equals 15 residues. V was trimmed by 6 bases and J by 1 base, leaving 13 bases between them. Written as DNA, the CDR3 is TGTGCCAGCAGCAGTACTAGCCGTTCCTACAATGAGCAGTTCTTC. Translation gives CASSSTSRSYNEQFF. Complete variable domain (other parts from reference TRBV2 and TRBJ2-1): EPEVTQTPSHQVTQMGQEVILRCVPISNHLYFYWYRQILGQKVEFLVSFYNNEISEKSEIFDDQFSVERPDGSNFTLKIRSTKLEDSAMYFCASSSTSRSYNEQFFGPGTRLTVL.

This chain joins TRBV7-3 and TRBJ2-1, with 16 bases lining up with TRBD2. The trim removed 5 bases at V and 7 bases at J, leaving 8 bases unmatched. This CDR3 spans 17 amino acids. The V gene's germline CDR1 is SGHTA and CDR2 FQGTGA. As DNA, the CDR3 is TGTGCCAGCAGCCGCCCGGGACTAGCGGGAGGGAAAAATGAGCAGTTCTTC. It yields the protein CASSRPGLAGGKNEQFF.

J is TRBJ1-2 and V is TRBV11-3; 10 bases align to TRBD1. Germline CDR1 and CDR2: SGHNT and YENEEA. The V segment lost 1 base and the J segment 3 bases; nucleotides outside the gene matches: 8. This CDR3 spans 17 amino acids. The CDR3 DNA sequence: TGTGCCAGCAGCTTAGTACGGGACAGGGGATCTCACTATGGCTACACCTTC. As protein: CASSLVRDRGSHYGYTF.

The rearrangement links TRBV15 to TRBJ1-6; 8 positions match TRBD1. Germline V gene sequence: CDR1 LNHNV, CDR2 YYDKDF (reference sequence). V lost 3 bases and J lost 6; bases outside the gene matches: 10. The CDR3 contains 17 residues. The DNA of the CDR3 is TGTGCCACCAGCAGGGGCAAGACAGGGGCCCTTAATTCACCCCTCCACTTT. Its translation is CATSRGKTGALNSPLHF.

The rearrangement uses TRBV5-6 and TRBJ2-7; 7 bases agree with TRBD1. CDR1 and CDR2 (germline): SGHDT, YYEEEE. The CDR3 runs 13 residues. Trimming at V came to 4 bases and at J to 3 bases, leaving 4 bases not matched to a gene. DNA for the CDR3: TGTGCCAGCAGCCCCACAGGGGTCTACGAGCAGTACTTC. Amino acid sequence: CASSPTGVYEQYF.

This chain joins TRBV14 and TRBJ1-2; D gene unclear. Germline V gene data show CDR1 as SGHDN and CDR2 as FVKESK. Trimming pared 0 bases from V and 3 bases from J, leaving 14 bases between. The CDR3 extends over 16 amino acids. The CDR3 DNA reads TGTGCCAGCAGCCAAGATATGATTTTTACAGACTATGGCTACACCTTC. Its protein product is CASSQDMIFTDYGYTF.

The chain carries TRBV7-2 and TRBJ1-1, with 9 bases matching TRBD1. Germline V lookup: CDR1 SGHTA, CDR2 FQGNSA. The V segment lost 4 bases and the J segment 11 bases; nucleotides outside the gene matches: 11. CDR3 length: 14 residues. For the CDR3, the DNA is TGTGCCAGCAGCTGGCGGGACAGGGAGGTTCCGGCTTTCTTT. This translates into CASSWRDREVPAFF.

The DNA of the CDR3 is TGTGCCTGGGCGACAGGGGACTATGGCTACACCTTC. It codes for CAWATGDYGYTF. The rearrangement links TRBV30 to TRBJ1-2, with TRBD1 identical over 8 bases. The V gene end was trimmed by 5 bases and the J gene end by 3 bases; junction bases not matched to a gene: 2. CDR3 length equals 12 residues. CDR1 GTSNPN and CDR2 SVGIG come from the germline V gene (reference sequence).

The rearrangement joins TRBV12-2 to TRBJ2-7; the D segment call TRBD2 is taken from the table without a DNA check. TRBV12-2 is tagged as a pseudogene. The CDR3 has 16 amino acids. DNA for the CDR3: TGTGCAAGTCGCTTAGGGGAGACTAGCGGCTCCTACGAGCAGTACTTC. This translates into CASRLGETSGSYEQYF.

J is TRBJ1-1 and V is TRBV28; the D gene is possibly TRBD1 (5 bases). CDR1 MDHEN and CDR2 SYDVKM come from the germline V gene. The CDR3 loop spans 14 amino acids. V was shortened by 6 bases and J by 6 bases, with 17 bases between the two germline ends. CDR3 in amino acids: CASSPGGAGSEAFF. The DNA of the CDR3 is TGTGCCAGCAGCCCCGGCGGGGCGGGTTCTGAAGCTTTCTTT.